This T cell receptor (beta chain) was captured by sequencing in a study of blood T cell repertoires in COVID-19. On the study more broadly: Material from acute and convalescent COVID-19 was sourced from the United States, Italy and Spain. In each case, the material was cDNA or gDNA derived from T cells, B-cell-depleted T cells, or PBMCs.

With 5 bases removed from V and 4 bases from J, the gap between germline ends came to 12 bases. CDR3 length: 14 amino acids. Germline V gives CDR1 LNHDA, CDR2 SQIVND (reference sequence). Original processing methods: Amplification of reference gene primers was used by the study to estimate nucleated cell counts. The method was immunoSEQ multiplex PCR; TCRdb's version includes in-frame clones alone and lacks a portion of them. V, J and clone size are those of that table, while D and trimming were read from the DNA. Of roughly 120,000 clones in the sample, roughly 88% were seen once. The sample was peripheral blood. The V gene is TRBV19, the J gene TRBJ2-1; tentatively, D is TRBD2 (6 bases). This clonotype originated in a human donor in a cohort sampled during active COVID-19. CDR3 coding DNA: TGTGCCAGTAGTCACGGGGGTACTTACAATGAGCAGTTCTTC. Translating gives CASSHGGTYNEQFF.